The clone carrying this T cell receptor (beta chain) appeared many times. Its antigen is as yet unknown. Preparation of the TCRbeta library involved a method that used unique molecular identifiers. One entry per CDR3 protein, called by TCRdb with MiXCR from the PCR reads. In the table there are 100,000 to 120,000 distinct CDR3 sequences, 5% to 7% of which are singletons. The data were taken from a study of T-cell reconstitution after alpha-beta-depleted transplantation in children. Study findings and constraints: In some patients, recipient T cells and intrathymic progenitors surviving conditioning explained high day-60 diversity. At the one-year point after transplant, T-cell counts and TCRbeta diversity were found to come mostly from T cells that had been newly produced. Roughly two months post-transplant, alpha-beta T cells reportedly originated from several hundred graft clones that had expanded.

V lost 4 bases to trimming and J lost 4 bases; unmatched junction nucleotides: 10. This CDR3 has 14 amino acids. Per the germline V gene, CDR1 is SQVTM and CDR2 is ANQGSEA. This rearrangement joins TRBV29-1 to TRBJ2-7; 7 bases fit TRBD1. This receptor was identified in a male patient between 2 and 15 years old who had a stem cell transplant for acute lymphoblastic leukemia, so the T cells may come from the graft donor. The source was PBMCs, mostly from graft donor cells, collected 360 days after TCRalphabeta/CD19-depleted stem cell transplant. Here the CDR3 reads CSVGSGDRPYEQYF. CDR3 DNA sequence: TGCAGCGTTGGGTCTGGGGACAGACCTTACGAGCAGTACTTC.